A selection of T cell receptor beta chains follows, all from one sample in a study of cytomegalovirus exposure and HLA in healthy donors. Clones were read by immunoSEQ multiplex PCR, and TCRdb kept only the in-frame ones, dropping some. This table holds some 200,000 clones, 79% found once. Material for sequencing was PBMCs. These TCRs come from a girl aged 5-17 years in good health and CMV-seropositive. The CDR3 runs from the conserved cysteine through the conserved F or W. The order of the fields is V gene, clone size, J gene, D gene, CDR3 DNA, CDR3 protein. D genes are given only for firm matches. Size is stated for part of the rows, as once, few or many counts, or as a class when the clone is expanded.

TRBV19	-	TRBJ2-2	-	TGTGCCAGTAGTATACCAGGGGAACGGACCGGGGAGCTGTTTTTT	CASSIPGERTGELFF
TRBV10-1	-	TRBJ2-3	-	TGCGCCAGCAGTGAGTCTAAGGGGATTAGCACAGATACGCAGTATTTT	CASSESKGISTDTQYF
TRBV9	once	TRBJ2-3	TRBD2	TGTGCCAGCAGCGTAGAAGCGGGGGGGGGAGATACGCAGTATTTT	CASSVEAGGGDTQYF
TRBV30	once	TRBJ2-7	TRBD1	TGTGCCTGGACCTCCGGACAGGGGGCAAACGAGCAGTACTTC	CAWTSGQGANEQYF
TRBV4-2	-	TRBJ2-2	-	TGTGCCAGCAGCCAGGGAGAACTTGACACCGGGGAGCTGTTTTTT	CASSQGELDTGELFF
TRBV10-3	-	TRBJ2-7	-	TGTGCCATCAGTGCTCAGGGTCTGAGCAGCTACGAGCAGTACTTC	CAISAQGLSSYEQYF
TRBV4-3	few	TRBJ2-2	-	TGCGCCAGCAGCCAAGAAGCTAGGCAGTTCACCGGGGAGCTGTTTTTT	CASSQEARQFTGELFF
TRBV11-2	-	TRBJ1-3	TRBD1	TGTGCCAGCAGCTTAGGGCAGGGGGCCTTCTCCATATATTTT	CASSLGQGAFSIYF
TRBV7-8	once	TRBJ2-7	-	TGTGCCAGCAGCTTAACGGGGGACGAGCAGTACTTC	CASSLTGDEQYF
TRBV29-1	-	TRBJ1-2	-	TGCAGCGTTGCCCCCGGGAGCTATGGCTACACCTTC	CSVAPGSYGYTF
TRBV11-2	-	TRBJ2-7	-	TGTGCCAGCAGCTCTGCTAGCTACGAGCAGTACTTC	CASSSASYEQYF
TRBV5-6	-	TRBJ2-7	TRBD1	TGTGCCAGCAGCTTGGCCTTACAGGGGCCCCACGAGCAGTACTTC	CASSLALQGPHEQYF
TRBV14	-	TRBJ1-2	TRBD1	TGTGCCAGCAGCCAAGCCGGGACAGCTTATGGCTACACCTTC	CASSQAGTAYGYTF
TRBV11-2	-	TRBJ2-7	TRBD1	TGTGCCAGCAGCTCCCAGGACAGGTTATACTACGAGCAGTACTTC	CASSSQDRLYYEQYF
TRBV2	-	TRBJ2-1	TRBD2	TGTGCCAGCAGCGCCGGGACTAGCACCTACAATGAGCAGTTCTTC	CASSAGTSTYNEQFF
TRBV6-5	-	TRBJ2-1	-	TGTGCCAGCAGTTACTCTCAACTATACAATGAGCAGTTCTTC	CASSYSQLYNEQFF
TRBV5-1	-	TRBJ2-7	-	TGCGCCAGCAGTTCGGACAGTCTAAGCTCCTACGAGCAGTACTTC	CASSSDSLSSYEQYF
TRBV7-9	once	TRBJ2-3	-	TGTGCCAGCAGCTCAGCCAAGGACTACACTAGCACAGATACGCAGTATTTT	CASSSAKDYTSTDTQYF
TRBV6-5	-	TRBJ1-4	-	TGTGCCAGCAGACCCAAGGGGGTAACTAATGAAAAACTGTTTTTT	CASRPKGVTNEKLFF
TRBV11-3	once	TRBJ2-2	-	TGTGCCAGCAGCCTTCCCCCCGGGACAAACACCGGGGAGCTGTTTTTT	CASSLPPGTNTGELFF